The rows below give T cell receptor beta chains drawn from one sample of a study of cytomegalovirus exposure and HLA in healthy donors. Sequenced by immunoSEQ multiplex PCR; TCRdb stores in-frame clones only, minus some. The table has roughly 150,000 clones, roughly four fifths seen once. The sequencing input was PBMCs. The source of these receptors is a female donor in good health and CMV-seronegative. CDR3s include the opening cysteine and the closing phenylalanine or tryptophan.

cdr3_length	j_call	v_call	cdr3_aa
16	TRBJ1-4	TRBV6-5	CASSYSMTPFNEKLFF
14	TRBJ1-2	TRBV15	CATSRRISGEGYTF
14	TRBJ1-5	TRBV28	CASSLMGSNQPQHF
14	TRBJ2-3	TRBV29-1	CSSKGQTSTDTQYF
13	TRBJ2-3	TRBV2	CASTQGADDTQYF
17	TRBJ2-3	TRBV4-2	CASSQDGDRAGSDTQYF
14	TRBJ2-1	TRBV18	CASSPRGVYNEQFF
16	TRBJ1-2	TRBV6-5	CASSYTPTGANYGYTF
14	TRBJ2-4	TRBV14	CASSPGDRWNIQYF
15	TRBJ2-3	TRBV7-3	CASSLTSGSTDTQYF
14	TRBJ2-3	TRBV5-1	CASSLGQDTDTQYF
11	TRBJ2-7	TRBV11-2	CASSLSVEQYF
16	TRBJ2-5	TRBV11-1	CASSLSTSGEGETQYF
15	TRBJ2-1	TRBV9	CASSVDRASYNEQFF
15	TRBJ2-5	TRBV5-5	CASSSPTAYKETQYF
15	TRBJ2-7	TRBV11-2	CASSLVGTGAYEQYF
16	TRBJ2-1	TRBV11-2	CASSPPSVSGHNEQFF
16	TRBJ2-7	TRBV11-1	CASSLAQGAILDEQYF